This T cell receptor (beta chain) was obtained from a study of CD8+ T cells in alopecia areata. Details on this clone: Its matching antigen is unknown. At one end, the junction sequence differs from germline, possibly due to a read error.

Study findings and constraints: Scalp sample data also include resident alphabeta T cells from normal skin.

After isolation, RNA underwent reverse transcription to generate cDNA as the sequencing template. The protocol was immunoSEQ multiplex PCR, while the TCRdb copy is restricted to in-frame clones and leaves out a portion. The sample has 120,000 or so clones, about 51% seen once. The CDR3 sequence is 14 residues long. CDR1 and CDR2 (germline): MDHEN, SYDVKM. Specimen: NKG2D-low CD8+ T cells sorted from blood. The sequence derives from a human donor with alopecia areata. This chain uses TRBV28 with TRBJ2-5, with 7 bases aligning to TRBD2. The CDR3, as DNA: TGTGCCAGCAGTCCCCCGGGGGGTGGCGAGACCCAGCACTTC. Translation: CASSPPGGGETQHF.